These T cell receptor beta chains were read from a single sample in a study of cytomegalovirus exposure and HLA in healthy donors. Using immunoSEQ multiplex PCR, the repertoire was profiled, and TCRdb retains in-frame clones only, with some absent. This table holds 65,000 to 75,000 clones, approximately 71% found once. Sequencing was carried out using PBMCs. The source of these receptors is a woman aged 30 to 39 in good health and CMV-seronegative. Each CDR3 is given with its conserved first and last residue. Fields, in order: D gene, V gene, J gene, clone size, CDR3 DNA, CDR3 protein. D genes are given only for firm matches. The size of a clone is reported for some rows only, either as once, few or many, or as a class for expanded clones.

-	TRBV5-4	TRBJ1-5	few	TGTGCCAGCAGCTTGGGGGGGCAGGATCTGCAGCCCCAGCATTTT	CASSLGGQDLQPQHF
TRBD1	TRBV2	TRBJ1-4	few	TGTGCCAGCAGTGAAGCCGGGACAGTGAGGGAAAAACTGTTTTTT	CASSEAGTVREKLFF
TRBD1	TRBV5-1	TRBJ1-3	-	TGCGCCAGCAGCACCAGGGGGCCTGGAAACACCATATATTTT	CASSTRGPGNTIYF
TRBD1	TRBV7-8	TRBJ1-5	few	TGTGCCAGCAGCTTAGGTGTGACAGGGCTTCAGCCCCAGCATTTT	CASSLGVTGLQPQHF
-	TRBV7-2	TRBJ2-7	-	TGTGCCAGCAGCTTACCGGGGAGGGAGCAGTACTTC	CASSLPGREQYF
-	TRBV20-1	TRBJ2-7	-	TGCAGTGTCTGGCCCCTGAACGAGCAGTACTTC	CSVWPLNEQYF
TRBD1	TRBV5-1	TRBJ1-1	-	TGCGCCAGCAGCCCGTACAGGGGAGGTACTGAAGCTTTCTTT	CASSPYRGGTEAFF
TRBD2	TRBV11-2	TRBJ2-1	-	TGTGCCAGCAGCTTAGATCGGCTAGCGGGGGCGAATGAGCAGTTCTTC	CASSLDRLAGANEQFF
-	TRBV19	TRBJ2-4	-	TGTGCCAGTAGTATACGGAGGAACAAAAACATTCAGTACTTC	CASSIRRNKNIQYF
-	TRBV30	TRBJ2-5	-	TGTGCCTCCGGGGGGCGGGGGGAGACCCAGTACTTC	CASGGRGETQYF
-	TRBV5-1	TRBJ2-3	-	TGCGCCAGCAGCTTGGCCCAGGGCGGCTCAGATACGCAGTATTTT	CASSLAQGGSDTQYF
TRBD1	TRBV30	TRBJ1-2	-	TGTGCCTGGAGTCTCCCAGGCAGGGGGAACTATGGCTACACCTTC	CAWSLPGRGNYGYTF
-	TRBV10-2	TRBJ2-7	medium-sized	TGCGCCAGCAGTGAGACGCTACTAGTTTCCCCCTCCTACGAGCAGTACTTC	CASSETLLVSPSYEQYF
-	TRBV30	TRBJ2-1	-	TGTGCCTGGAGCACCCCGGAGCGCTTCTCCTACAATGAGCAGTTCTTC	CAWSTPERFSYNEQFF
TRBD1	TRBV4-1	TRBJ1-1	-	TGTGCCAGCGGACAGGGGGAGGTTAGCACTGAAGCTTTCTTT	CASGQGEVSTEAFF
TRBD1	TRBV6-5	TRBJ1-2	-	TGTGCCAGCAGTTCCGCAGGGACAGGGGCGTGGGATGGCTACACCTTC	CASSSAGTGAWDGYTF
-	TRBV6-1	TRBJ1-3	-	TGTGCCAGCAGTGAAGCACTGGGGGCCGGTGGAAACACCATATATTTT	CASSEALGAGGNTIYF
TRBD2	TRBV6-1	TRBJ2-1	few	TGTGCCGGCAGTGGGACTAGCGGGGGGCGTCTCTACAATGAGCAGTTCTTC	CAGSGTSGGRLYNEQFF
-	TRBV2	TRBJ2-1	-	TGTGCCAGCAGCTCCGGAAGAAGGAAGGGGGGGGATTACAATGAGCAGTTCTTC	CASSSGRRKGGDYNEQFF
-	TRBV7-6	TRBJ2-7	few	TGTGCCAGCAGCTTAGCCGGGACTCCCTCGGCTCTCTACGAGCAGTACTTC	CASSLAGTPSALYEQYF
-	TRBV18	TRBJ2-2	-	TGTGCCAGCTCACCACCGTCAGGGATCGGGTCCGGGGAGCTGTTTTTT	CASSPPSGIGSGELFF
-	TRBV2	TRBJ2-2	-	TGTGCCAGCAGTGAACCCCCGCCAAGGGGAATCGGGGAGCTGTTTTTT	CASSEPPPRGIGELFF
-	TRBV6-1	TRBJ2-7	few	TGTGCCAGCAGGGTGACAGGACCTGACGAGCAGTACTTC	CASRVTGPDEQYF
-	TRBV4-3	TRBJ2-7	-	TGCGCCAGCAGCCAATTCCCAAGTAGCGAGCAGTACTTC	CASSQFPSSEQYF
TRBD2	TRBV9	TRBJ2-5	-	TGTGCCAGCAGCGTACTAGCGGGGGGGCCTGGAGAGACCCAGTACTTC	CASSVLAGGPGETQYF
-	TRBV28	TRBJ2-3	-	TGTGCCAGCAGCTCCGTCGACTACTCCCTCAGCACAGATACGCAGTATTTT	CASSSVDYSLSTDTQYF
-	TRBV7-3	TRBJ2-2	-	TGTGCCAGCAGCCAACGCCCGGGGTACACCGGGGAGCTGTTTTTT	CASSQRPGYTGELFF
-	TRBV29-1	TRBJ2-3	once	TGCAGCGCAACTTCCGATACGCAGTATTTT	CSATSDTQYF
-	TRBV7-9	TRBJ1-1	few	TGTGCCAGCAGCCCCAGGGTAAACACTGAAGCTTTCTTT	CASSPRVNTEAFF
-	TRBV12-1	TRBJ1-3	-	TGTGCCAGCAGCTTTGGCGGGACAGGGATTGGAAACACCATATATTTT	CASSFGGTGIGNTIYF
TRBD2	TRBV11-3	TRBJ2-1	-	TGTGCCAGCAGCCGTAGCGGGGGGGCCAGGTATGAGCAGTTCTTC	CASSRSGGARYEQFF
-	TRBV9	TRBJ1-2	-	TGTGCCAGCACCCCCTGGCAGGGGCGTCTCGGCTACACCTTC	CASTPWQGRLGYTF
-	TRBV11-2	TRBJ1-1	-	TGTGCCAGCAGCTTAGGCAGGCATAACACTGAAGCTTTCTTT	CASSLGRHNTEAFF
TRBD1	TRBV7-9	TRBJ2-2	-	TGTGCCAGCAGCCCGGACAGGGATTTCACCGGGGAGCTGTTTTTT	CASSPDRDFTGELFF
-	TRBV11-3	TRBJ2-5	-	TGTGCCAGCAACTCTTGGACAGAGGAGACCCAGTACTTC	CASNSWTEETQYF
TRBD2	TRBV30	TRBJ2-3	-	TGTGCCTGGAGCGCCACTGGACTAGCGGGGGCTAGAGCAGATACGCAGTATTTT	CAWSATGLAGARADTQYF
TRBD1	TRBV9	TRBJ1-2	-	TGTGCCAGCAGCCCCCCCTGGGACAGGGGTCGGGATGGCTACACCTTC	CASSPPWDRGRDGYTF
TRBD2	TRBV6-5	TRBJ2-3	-	TGTGCCAGCAGTCATAGCGGGGGTGGGACAGATACGCAGTATTTT	CASSHSGGGTDTQYF
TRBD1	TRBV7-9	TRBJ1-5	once	TGTGCCAGCAGCTCGGCCGGGACAGGGGGCTTTCTTCAGCCCCAGCATTTT	CASSSAGTGGFLQPQHF
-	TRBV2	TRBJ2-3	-	TGTGCCAGCCGACTGGCGCGGAGCACAGATACGCAGTATTTT	CASRLARSTDTQYF
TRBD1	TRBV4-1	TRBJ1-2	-	TGCGCCAGCAGCCAAGATCACGACAGGGGAATACATGGCTACACCTTC	CASSQDHDRGIHGYTF
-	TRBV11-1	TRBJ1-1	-	TGTGCCAGCAGCTTACAGAACACTGAAGCTTTCTTT	CASSLQNTEAFF
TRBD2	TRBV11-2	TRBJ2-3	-	TGTGCCAGCAGCTGGGGACTAGCGGGGGGGCGTAGCACAGATACGCAGTATTTT	CASSWGLAGGRSTDTQYF
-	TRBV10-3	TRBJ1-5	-	TGTGCCATCAGTGAGTCGAGGCAGCCCCAGCATTTT	CAISESRQPQHF
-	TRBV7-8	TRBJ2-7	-	TGTGTTAGCAAGCAGAAGCCGGCATACGAGCAGTACTTC	CVSKQKPAYEQYF